Listed here are 21 T cell receptor beta chains from one sample, sequenced in a study of T cells in Graves' hyperthyroidism and ophthalmopathy. RNA transcripts provided the source from which TCR beta CDR3 regions were amplified. TCR CDR3 regions were first amplified by RT-PCR with HTBI primers. TCRdb independently ran MiXCR on the multiplex PCR reads; one entry per CDR3 protein. The sample holds around 300,000 distinct CDR3 sequences, roughly 15% seen once. The sequencing input was blood. Receptors were obtained from a young woman with Graves' hyperthyroidism that later progressed to Graves' ophthalmopathy.

This clonotype was observed many times. The CDR3, as DNA: TGTGCCAGCAGCCCTTATCTGGCTATACGTGGCTACACCTTC. This encodes CASSPYLAIRGYTF. The chain carries TRBV5-6 and TRBJ1-2; no reliable D call. The CDR3 contains 14 residues. Germline assignment: CDR1 SGHDT and CDR2 YYEEEE. V was shortened by 4 bases and J by 7 bases, with 17 bases between the two germline ends.

V and J are TRBV6-1 and TRBJ2-2; 8 bases align to TRBD2. This CDR3 spans 16 amino acids. The germline V gene has CDR1 MNHNS and CDR2 SASEGT. Trimming took 6 bases from V and 4 from J; bases not matched to a gene: 10. The CDR3 DNA reads as TGTGCCAGCAGCGGGACTAGGTCCTCGTCCACCGGGGAGCTGTTTTTT. It translates to CASSGTRSSSTGELFF.

This rearrangement joins TRBV18 to TRBJ1-3; D is ambiguous. Trimming cost V 6 bases and J 2 bases, with 14 bases left between them. This CDR3 spans 15 amino acids. Per the germline V gene, CDR1 is KGHSH and CDR2 is LQKENI. Written as DNA, the CDR3 is TGTGCCAGCTCCTTACGGGCCCCCCCTGGAAACACCATATATTTT. This gives the protein CASSLRAPPGNTIYF.

This clonotype has a count of ten or more. This chain uses TRBV20-1 with TRBJ2-3, with D tentatively TRBD2 (6 bases). V lost 6 bases and J lost 5, with 18 bases in between. CDR3 length equals 14 residues. Germline V gene sequence: CDR1 DFQATT, CDR2 SNEGSKA (reference sequence). For the CDR3, the DNA is TGCAGTGCGAACGGGAGAAATAACGGAGATACGCAGTATTTT. Translating gives CSANGRNNGDTQYF.

In this sample, this clonotype turned up many times. The CDR3: CSAPTYRVTSTDTQYF. In DNA form, the CDR3 reads TGCAGTGCCCCGACCTACAGGGTCACCAGCACAGATACGCAGTATTTT. The rearrangement links TRBV20-1 to TRBJ2-3; maybe TRBD1 (6 bases). This CDR3 region has 16 residues. CDR1 is DFQATT and CDR2 is SNEGSKA in the germline V gene (reference sequence). V lost 6 bases and J lost 0, with 19 bases in between.

At least ten counts were recorded for this clonotype. This rearrangement joins TRBV7-3 to TRBJ2-1; 9 bases match TRBD2. Germline assignment: CDR1 SGHTA and CDR2 FQGTGA. The CDR3 runs to 15 residues. Trimming took 4 bases from V and 10 from J; bases not matched to a gene: 11. The CDR3 is CASSSTSGAAGEQFF. DNA for the CDR3: TGTGCCAGCAGCTCGACTAGCGGTGCGGCGGGCGAGCAGTTCTTC. Variable domain in full (rest from reference TRBV7-3 and TRBJ2-1): GAGVSQTPSNKVTEKGKYVELRCDPISGHTALYWYRQSLGQGPEFLIYFQGTGAADDSGLPNDRFFAVRPEGSVSTLKIQRTERGDSAVYLCASSSTSGAAGEQFFGPGTRLTVL.

This clonotype was picked up many times. This chain links TRBV20-1 with TRBJ2-1, with D uncertain. Between the trimmed V and J ends, which lost 0 bases and 9 bases, there was a span of 12 bases. Looked up from germline, CDR1 is DFQATT and CDR2 is SNEGSKA (reference sequence). This CDR3 has 13 amino acids. CDR3 coding DNA: TGCAGTGCTAGAGATTACCAAGACCGTGAGCAGTTCTTC. Its protein is CSARDYQDREQFF.

This clonotype has ten or more counts. This rearrangement joins TRBV7-6 to TRBJ2-3, with 10 bases matching TRBD2. CDR1 and CDR2 (germline): SGHVS, FNYEAQ. V lost 1 base and J lost 4; bases outside the gene matches: 5. The CDR3 has 16 residues. The CDR3 region is CASSLGLAGVSDTQYF. For the CDR3, the DNA is TGTGCCAGCAGCTTAGGTCTAGCGGGAGTGTCAGATACGCAGTATTTT.

The J gene is TRBJ2-1, the V gene TRBV28; 8 bases line up with TRBD2. Trimming at V came to 6 bases and at J to 6 bases, leaving 7 bases not matched to a gene. CDR3 length: 14 residues. Germline V gene data show CDR1 as MDHEN and CDR2 as SYDVKM. The CDR3 spells CASSFGRGGNEQFF. The CDR3 DNA is TGTGCCAGCAGCTTCGGACGGGGGGGCAATGAGCAGTTCTTC. The variable domain in full, completed from reference TRBV28 and TRBJ2-1, reads DVKVTQSSRYLVKRTGEKVFLECVQDMDHENMFWYRQDPGLGLRLIYFSYDVKMKEKGDIPEGYSVSREKKERFSLILESASTNQTSMYLCASSFGRGGNEQFFGPGTRLTVL.

V is TRBV6-5 and J is TRBJ2-1, with 9 bases identical to TRBD2. The CDR3 runs to 13 residues. V shed 3 bases, J shed 14 bases, and the junction held 8 bases outside the gene matches. The germline V gene encodes CDR1 MNHEY and CDR2 SVGAGI. CDR3 residues: CASSYTLAGEKFF. The DNA of the CDR3 is TGTGCCAGCAGTTATACGTTAGCGGGAGAGAAGTTCTTC.

This clonotype was picked up many times. V usage is TRBV11-3 and J usage is TRBJ1-1; the D gene is possibly TRBD1 (5 bases). This CDR3 is built from 13 residues. Looked up from germline, CDR1 is SGHNT and CDR2 is YENEEA. Trimming removed 2 bases from V and 6 bases from J, with 10 bases in between. CDR3 bases: TGTGCCAGCAGCTTATCAGGGAGTGCTGAAGCTTTCTTT. Translated, it gives CASSLSGSAEAFF.

This clonotype has a count of ten or more. The rearrangement uses TRBV2 and TRBJ2-2; 11 nucleotides align to TRBD1. V dropped 5 bases and J dropped 1; count of bases not matched to a gene: 3. This CDR3 has 16 amino acids. The germline V gene has CDR1 SNHLY and CDR2 FYNNEI. CDR3 loop: CASSRTGGGNTGELFF. The CDR3 bases are TGTGCCAGCAGTCGGACAGGGGGCGGGAACACCGGGGAGCTGTTTTTT.

This clonotype was observed at least ten times. The chain recombines TRBV3-1 with TRBJ2-7; a possible D gene is TRBD2 (5 bases). V was clipped by 1 base and J by 6 bases, with 13 bases between them. Germline V gives CDR1 LGHDT, CDR2 YNNKEL (reference sequence). The CDR3 contains 14 residues. The CDR3 coding sequence is TGTGCCAGCAGCCAAGTGGGAGTTTTCTCCGAGCAGTACTTC. This sequence encodes CASSQVGVFSEQYF.

This clonotype has at least ten counts. The gene calls are TRBV28 and TRBJ1-2, with TRBD1 matching 7 bases. J was trimmed by 2 bases and V by 8 bases; bases with no gene match: 2. Germline V gives CDR1 MDHEN, CDR2 SYDVKM. This CDR3 has 12 amino acids. DNA for the CDR3: TGTGCCAGCGAGACAGGGAACTATGGCTACACCTTC. This encodes CASETGNYGYTF.

This clonotype was found many times. The CDR3 DNA sequence: TGTGCCACCCGACTAGCGGGAGGTTACGAGCAGTACTTC. Its protein is CATRLAGGYEQYF. The rearrangement joins TRBV28 to TRBJ2-7, with 13 bases lining up with TRBD2. Trimming cost V 10 bases and J 4 bases; bases outside gene matches: 4. The CDR3 has 13 residues. Germline CDR1 is MDHEN and CDR2 is SYDVKM.

This clonotype was detected many times. The chain employs TRBV27 and TRBJ2-5, with a tentative D call TRBD1 (6 bases). There are 13 residues in the CDR3. Per germline, CDR1 MNHEY and CDR2 SMNVEV (reference sequence). The germline V and J ends were trimmed by 4 bases and 5 bases, with 11 bases remaining between them. The CDR3 region is CASSSLGGETQYF. The CDR3 DNA sequence: TGTGCCAGCAGTTCCTTAGGGGGTGAGACCCAGTACTTC.

This clonotype has ten or more counts. The CDR3 here is CASSLIRTDYGYTF. DNA for the CDR3: TGTGCCAGCAGCCTGATTCGGACAGACTATGGCTACACCTTC. The J gene is TRBJ1-2, the V gene TRBV7-2; TRBD1 is a possible D gene (6 bases). This CDR3 contains 14 residues. In germline, CDR1 is SGHTA, CDR2 FQGNSA. The V end lost 5 bases, the J end lost 3 bases, and 13 bases lay between the germline ends.

Ten or more counts support this clonotype. DNA of the CDR3: TGCAGCGTTGAAGTCCCTAAGGACGGATACGAGCAGTACTTC. Its translation: CSVEVPKDGYEQYF. This sequence joins TRBV29-1 and TRBJ2-7; D is unclear. V lost 1 base and J 4 bases, leaving 14 bases between the germline ends. The CDR3 totals 14 residues. The germline gives CDR1 SQVTM, CDR2 ANQGSEA.

The table lists this clonotype with many counts. This sequence joins TRBV28 and TRBJ1-1; no reliable D call. The CDR3 is 14 residues long. Trimming shortened V by 6 bases and J by 1 base, and 12 bases separated the two germline ends. Germline V gene lookup returns CDR1 MDHEN and CDR2 SYDVKM. CDR3: CASSEVPRNTEAFF. The CDR3 nucleotides read TGTGCCAGCAGCGAGGTACCTCGGAACACTGAAGCTTTCTTT.

At least ten counts were recorded for this clonotype. The V and J genes are TRBV29-1 and TRBJ2-2, with TRBD2 as a possible D gene (5 bases). Between the trimmed V and J ends, which lost 6 bases and 2 bases, there was a span of 16 bases. The CDR3 extends over 15 amino acids. Germline assignment: CDR1 SQVTM and CDR2 ANQGSEA. The CDR3 DNA reads TGCAGCGTGGCCAATCAGCGGATTAACACCGGGGAGCTGTTTTTT. This translates into CSVANQRINTGELFF.

This clonotype has a handful of counts. It may be a read error: a sequence one base away is much more abundant. J is TRBJ1-1 and V is TRBV6-1, with D uncertain. Germline V gene sequence: CDR1 MNHNS, CDR2 SASEGT. The length of the CDR3 is 13 residues. The CDR3 loop reads CAGSEDARVEAFF. In nucleotides, the CDR3 is TGTGCCGGCAGTGAGGACGCTCGGGTAGAAGCTTTCTTT.